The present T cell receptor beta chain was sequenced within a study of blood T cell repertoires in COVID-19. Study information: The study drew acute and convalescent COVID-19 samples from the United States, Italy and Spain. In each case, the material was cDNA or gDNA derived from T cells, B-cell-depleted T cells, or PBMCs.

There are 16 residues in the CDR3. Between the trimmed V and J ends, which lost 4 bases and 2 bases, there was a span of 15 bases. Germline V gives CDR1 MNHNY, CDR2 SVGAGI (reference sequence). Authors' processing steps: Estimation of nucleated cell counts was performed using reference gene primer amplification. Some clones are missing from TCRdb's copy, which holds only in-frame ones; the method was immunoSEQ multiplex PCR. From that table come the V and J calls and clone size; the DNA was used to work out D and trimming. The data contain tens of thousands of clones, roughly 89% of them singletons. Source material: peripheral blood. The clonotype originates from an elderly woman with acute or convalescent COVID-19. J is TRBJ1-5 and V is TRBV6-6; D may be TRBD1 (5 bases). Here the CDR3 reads CASSSAGWVGNQPQHF. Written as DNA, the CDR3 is TGTGCCAGCAGTTCAGCAGGGTGGGTGGGCAATCAGCCCCAGCATTTT.